This T cell receptor (beta chain) was identified in a study of blood T cell repertoires in COVID-19. Study-wide context: Sources were T cells, B-cell-depleted T cells, or PBMCs; the material itself was cDNA or gDNA.

Per the study methods: By means of reference gene primer amplification, nucleated cell counts were estimated. Sequencing used immunoSEQ multiplex PCR; TCRdb keeps in-frame clones, though not all of them. The V and J calls and clone size come from that table; D and trimming were worked out from the DNA. The sample comprises some 120,000 clones, less than 90% of which are singletons, and 18% rests with the top ten. Germline CDR1 reads SNHLY; CDR2 reads FYNNEI. V dropped 7 bases and J dropped 1; count of bases not matched to a gene: 14. This CDR3 has 17 residues. This clonotype originated in a young man who had recovered from COVID-19. V and J are TRBV2 and TRBJ1-1, with TRBD1 identical over 8 bases. Sequenced: PBMCs or T cells enriched from blood (not recorded which). CDR3: CASIPWGRTGGNTEAFF. The CDR3, as DNA: TGTGCCAGCATCCCATGGGGGCGAACAGGGGGGAACACTGAAGCTTTCTTT.